This T cell receptor (beta chain) appears in the sequencing data of a study of T cell responses to AZD1222 COVID-19 vaccine. Measured with immunoSEQ multiplex PCR; TCRdb has only the in-frame clones, and not every one. The table includes roughly 110,000 clones, 90% detected once. Germline CDR1 SEHNR, CDR2 FQNEAQ (reference sequence). The CDR3 is made up of 13 amino acids. V was pared by 5 bases and J by 4 bases, with 12 bases between. This TCR came from an adult who received the AZD1222 COVID-19 vaccine. Sample: peripheral blood, taken 28 days after the second AZD1222 dose. This rearrangement joins TRBV7-9 to TRBJ2-7, with D possibly being TRBD1 (5 bases). The CDR3 reads CASSTETVYEQYF. CDR3 nucleotide sequence: TGTGCCAGCAGCACAGAGACAGTTTACGAGCAGTACTTC.